This T cell receptor (beta chain) was sequenced for a study of blood T cell repertoires in COVID-19. Background on the study: PBMCs, B-cell-depleted T cells, or T cells provided the cDNA or gDNA that made up the material.

This clone appeared a few times. This table comes from immunoSEQ multiplex PCR, and its TCRdb copy is limited to in-frame clones, with some not included. In the table there are around 300,000 clones, 75% to 90% of which are singletons. The V gene's germline CDR1 is SGHNT and CDR2 YYREEE (reference sequence). The CDR3 is 11 residues long. Losses at the gene ends were 4 bases for V and 7 bases for J; bases not matched to a gene: 2. The chain employs TRBV5-4 and TRBJ2-7; 7 nucleotides match TRBD2. The specimen sequenced was peripheral blood. This receptor was identified in a woman aged 40 to 55 who had recovered from COVID-19. The DNA for the CDR3 is TGTGCCAGCAGCCACGGGGGGGAGCAGTACTTC. It encodes CASSHGGEQYF.